The source of this T cell receptor beta chain is a study of tumor and adjacent non-tumor tissue in lung cancer. Study at large: Samples averaged around 3.9 million productive TCRbeta reads each.

Study-wide results and limits: Patients with more diverse tumor TCRs had worse survival.

No cell sorting was done before RNA was extracted from the tissue. This non-tumor lung sample came from over 3 cm beyond the tumor edge. To note about this clonotype: As yet, its antigen is unknown.

The library came from three nested PCR rounds adapted from ARM-PCR protocols. TCRdb re-called the multiplex PCR reads with MiXCR, one entry per CDR3 protein. The sample comprises 110,000 or so distinct CDR3 sequences, about 64% of which are singletons, and around 20% rests with the top ten. Germline V CDR1 and CDR2: LGHDT, YNNKEL (reference sequence). Between the trimmed V and J ends, which lost 5 bases and 5 bases, there was a span of 12 bases. The CDR3 sequence is 13 residues long. This TCR was recovered from a man between 60 and 75 years old with non-small cell lung cancer. The chain joins TRBV3-1 to TRBJ1-2; D is unresolved. Sequencing input: distant non-tumor lung tissue. The CDR3 DNA reads as TGTGCCAGCAGCTCCCGCGGCAGTTATGGCTACACCTTC. Residues: CASSSRGSYGYTF.